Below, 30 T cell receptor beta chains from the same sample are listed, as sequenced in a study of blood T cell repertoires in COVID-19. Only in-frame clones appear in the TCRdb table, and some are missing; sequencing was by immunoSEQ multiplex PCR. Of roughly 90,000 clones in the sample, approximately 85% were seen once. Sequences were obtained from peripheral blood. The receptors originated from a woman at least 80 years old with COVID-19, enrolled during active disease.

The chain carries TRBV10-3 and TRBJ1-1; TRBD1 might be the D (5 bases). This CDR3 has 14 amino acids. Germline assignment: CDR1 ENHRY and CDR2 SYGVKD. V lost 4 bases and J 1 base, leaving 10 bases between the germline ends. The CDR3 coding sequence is TGTGCCATCAGTGTGCAGGGCAGGAACACTGAAGCTTTCTTT. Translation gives CAISVQGRNTEAFF.

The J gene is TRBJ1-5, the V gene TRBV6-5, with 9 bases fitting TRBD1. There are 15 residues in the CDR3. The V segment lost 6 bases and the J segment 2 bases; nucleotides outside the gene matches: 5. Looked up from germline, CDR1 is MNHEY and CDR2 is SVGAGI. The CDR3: CASRRDREGNQPQHF. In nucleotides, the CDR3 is TGTGCCAGCAGACGGGACAGGGAGGGCAATCAGCCCCAGCATTTT.

The CDR3 DNA reads TGCAGCGTTAGGACAGGGGGAGCCTACGAGCAGTACTTC. Translation: CSVRTGGAYEQYF. The chain recombines TRBV29-1 with TRBJ2-7, with 10 bases aligning to TRBD1. The CDR3 spans 13 residues. Germline trimming cut 5 bases from V and 2 bases from J; bases unmatched to any gene: 3. CDR1 is SQVTM and CDR2 is ANQGSEA in the germline V gene.

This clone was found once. CDR3 DNA: TGTGCCAGTAGCCGGACAGCTCCGAACTCTGGAAACACCATATATTTT. Residues: CASSRTAPNSGNTIYF. V and J are TRBV19 and TRBJ1-3; a possible D gene is TRBD1 (6 bases). The ends were cut back, 6 bases at V and 0 bases at J, with 15 bases in the middle. Germline CDR1 is LNHDA and CDR2 is SQIVND (reference sequence). The length of the CDR3 is 16 residues.

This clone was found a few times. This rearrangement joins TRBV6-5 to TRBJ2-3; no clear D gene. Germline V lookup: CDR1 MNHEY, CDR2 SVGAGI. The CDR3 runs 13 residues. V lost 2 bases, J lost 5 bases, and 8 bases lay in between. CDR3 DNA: TGTGCCAGCAGTTACATTGCGGAAGATACGCAGTATTTT. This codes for CASSYIAEDTQYF.

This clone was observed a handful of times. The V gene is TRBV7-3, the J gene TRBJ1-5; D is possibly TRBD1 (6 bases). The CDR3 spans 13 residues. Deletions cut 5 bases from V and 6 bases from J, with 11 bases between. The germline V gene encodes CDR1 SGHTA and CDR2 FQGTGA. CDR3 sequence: CASSPSQGQPQHF. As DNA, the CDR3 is TGTGCCAGCAGCCCATCACAGGGTCAGCCCCAGCATTTT.

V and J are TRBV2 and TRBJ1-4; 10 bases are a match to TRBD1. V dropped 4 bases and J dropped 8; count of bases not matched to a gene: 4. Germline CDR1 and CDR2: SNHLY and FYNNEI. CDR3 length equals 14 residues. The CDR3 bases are TGTGCCAGCAGTGGGGACAGGGGAGCGGAAAAACTGTTTTTT. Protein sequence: CASSGDRGAEKLFF.

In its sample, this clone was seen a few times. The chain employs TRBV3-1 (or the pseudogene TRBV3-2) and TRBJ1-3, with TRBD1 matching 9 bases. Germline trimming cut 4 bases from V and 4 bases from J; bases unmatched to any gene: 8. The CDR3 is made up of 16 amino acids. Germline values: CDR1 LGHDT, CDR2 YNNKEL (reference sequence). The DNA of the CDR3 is TGTGCCAGCAGCCTCCCGGGACAGGGATCAGGAAACACCATATATTTT. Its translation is CASSLPGQGSGNTIYF.

CDR3 loop: CASSRGIGRNEQYF. The CDR3 DNA reads as TGTGCCAGCAGTAGGGGGATCGGGCGGAACGAGCAGTACTTC. This chain links TRBV11-3 with TRBJ2-7, with D tentatively TRBD1 (6 bases). CDR1 is SGHNT and CDR2 is YENEEA in the germline V gene. Deletions cut 6 bases from V and 5 bases from J, with 17 bases between. This CDR3 has 14 residues. Using reference TRBV11-3 and TRBJ2-7 for the parts outside the CDR3, the full variable domain is EAGVVQSPRYKIIEKKQPVAFWCNPISGHNTLYWYLQNLGQGPELLIRYENEEAVDDSQLPKDRFSAERLKGVDSTLKIQPAELGDSAVYLCASSRGIGRNEQYFGPGTRLTVT.

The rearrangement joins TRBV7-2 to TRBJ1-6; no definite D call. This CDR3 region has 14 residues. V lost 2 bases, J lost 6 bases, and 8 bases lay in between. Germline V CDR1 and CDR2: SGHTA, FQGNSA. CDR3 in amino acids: CASSLYPSNSPLHF. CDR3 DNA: TGTGCCAGCAGCTTATATCCCAGTAATTCACCCCTCCACTTT.

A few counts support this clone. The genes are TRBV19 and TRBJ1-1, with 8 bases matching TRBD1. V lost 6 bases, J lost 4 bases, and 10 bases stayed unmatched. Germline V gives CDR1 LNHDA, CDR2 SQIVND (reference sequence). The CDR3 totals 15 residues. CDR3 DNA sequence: TGTGCCAGTAGGCCCACCCCTACAGGGGGCACTGAAGCTTTCTTT. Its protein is CASRPTPTGGTEAFF. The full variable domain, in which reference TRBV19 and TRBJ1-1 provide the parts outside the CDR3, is DGGITQSPKYLFRKEGQNVTLSCEQNLNHDAMYWYRQDPGQGLRLIYYSQIVNDFQKGDIAEGYSVSREKKESFPLTVTSAQKNPTAFYLCASRPTPTGGTEAFFGQGTRLTVV.

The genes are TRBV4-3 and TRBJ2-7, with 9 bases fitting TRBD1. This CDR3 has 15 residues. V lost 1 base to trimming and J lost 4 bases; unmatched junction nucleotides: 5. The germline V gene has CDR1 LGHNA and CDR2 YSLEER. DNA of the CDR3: TGCGCCAGCAGCCAAGGGGCAGGACAGGGGTACGAGCAGTACTTC. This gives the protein CASSQGAGQGYEQYF.

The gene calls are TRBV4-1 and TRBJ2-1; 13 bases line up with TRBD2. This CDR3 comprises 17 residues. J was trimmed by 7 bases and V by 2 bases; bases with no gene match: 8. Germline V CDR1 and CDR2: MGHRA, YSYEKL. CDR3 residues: CASSQTGLAGTINEQFF. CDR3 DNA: TGCGCCAGCAGCCAAACGGGACTAGCGGGAACTATTAATGAGCAGTTCTTC.

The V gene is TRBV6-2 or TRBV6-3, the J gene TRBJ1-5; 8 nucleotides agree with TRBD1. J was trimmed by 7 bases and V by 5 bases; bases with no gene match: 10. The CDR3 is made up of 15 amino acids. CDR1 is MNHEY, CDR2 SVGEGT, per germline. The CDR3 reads CASSKPTGVRQPQHF. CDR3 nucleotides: TGTGCCAGCAGTAAACCGACAGGGGTCAGGCAGCCCCAGCATTTT.

The CDR3 sequence is CASSPHRGTEAFF. The DNA for the CDR3 is TGTGCCAGCAGCCCACACAGAGGGACTGAAGCTTTCTTT. The chain couples TRBV9 to TRBJ1-1; D not resolved. With 4 bases removed from V and 5 bases from J, the gap between germline ends came to 12 bases. The germline gives CDR1 SGDLS, CDR2 YYNGEE. CDR3 size: 13 residues. The full variable domain, with the rest looked up from reference TRBV9 and TRBJ1-1, is DSGVTQTPKHLITATGQRVTLRCSPRSGDLSVYWYQQSLDQGLQFLIQYYNGEERAKGNILERFSAQQFPDLHSELNLSSLELGDSALYFCASSPHRGTEAFFGQGTRLTVV.

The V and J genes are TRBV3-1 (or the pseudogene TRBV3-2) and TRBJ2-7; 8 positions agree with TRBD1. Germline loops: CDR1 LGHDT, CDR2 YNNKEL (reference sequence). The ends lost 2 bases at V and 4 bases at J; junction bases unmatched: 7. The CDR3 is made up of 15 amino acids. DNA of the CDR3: TGTGCCAGCAGCCAATTGGGGCAGGGGGCATACGAGCAGTACTTC. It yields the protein CASSQLGQGAYEQYF.

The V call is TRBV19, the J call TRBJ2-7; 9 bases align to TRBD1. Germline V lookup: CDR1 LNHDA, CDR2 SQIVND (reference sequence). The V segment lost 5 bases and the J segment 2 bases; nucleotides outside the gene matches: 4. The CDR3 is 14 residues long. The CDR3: CASSRGQGPYEQYF. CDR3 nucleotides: TGTGCCAGTAGTCGGGGACAGGGTCCCTACGAGCAGTACTTC.

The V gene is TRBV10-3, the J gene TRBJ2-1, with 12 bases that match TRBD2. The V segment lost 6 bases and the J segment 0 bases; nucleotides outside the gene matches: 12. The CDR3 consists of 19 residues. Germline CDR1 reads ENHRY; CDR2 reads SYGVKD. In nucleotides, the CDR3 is TGTGCCATCAGGGAACTAGCGGGAGGCCCCAAGAGCTCCTACAATGAGCAGTTCTTC. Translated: CAIRELAGGPKSSYNEQFF.

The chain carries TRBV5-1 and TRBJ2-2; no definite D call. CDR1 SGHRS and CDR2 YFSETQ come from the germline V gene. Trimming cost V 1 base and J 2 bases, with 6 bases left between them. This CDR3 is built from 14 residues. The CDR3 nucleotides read TGCGCCAGCAGCTTGTCCCCTAACACCGGGGAGCTGTTTTTT. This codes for CASSLSPNTGELFF. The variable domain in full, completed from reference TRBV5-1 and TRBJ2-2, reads KAGVTQTPRYLIKTRGQQVTLSCSPISGHRSVSWYQQTPGQGLQFLFEYFSETQRNKGNFPGRFSGRQFSNSRSEMNVSTLELGDSALYLCASSLSPNTGELFFGEGSRLTVL.

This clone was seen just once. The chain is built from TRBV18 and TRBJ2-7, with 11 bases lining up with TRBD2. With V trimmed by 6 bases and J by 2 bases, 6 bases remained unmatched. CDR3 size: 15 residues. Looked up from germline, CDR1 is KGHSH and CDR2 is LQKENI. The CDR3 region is CASSLGLAATYEQYF. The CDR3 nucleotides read TGTGCCAGCTCCTTGGGACTAGCGGCTACCTACGAGCAGTACTTC.

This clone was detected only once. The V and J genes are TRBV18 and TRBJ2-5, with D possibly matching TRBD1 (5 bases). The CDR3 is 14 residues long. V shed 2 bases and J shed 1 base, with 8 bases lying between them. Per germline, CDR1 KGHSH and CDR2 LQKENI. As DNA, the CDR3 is TGTGCCAGCTCACCAGGGGCAGTCCAAGAGACCCAGTACTTC. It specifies CASSPGAVQETQYF.

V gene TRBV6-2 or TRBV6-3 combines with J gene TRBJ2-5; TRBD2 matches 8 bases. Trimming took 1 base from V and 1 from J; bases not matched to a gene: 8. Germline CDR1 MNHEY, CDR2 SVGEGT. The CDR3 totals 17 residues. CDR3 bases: TGTGCCAGCAGTTACTATCTTCCGGGGGGGCCCCAAGAGACCCAGTACTTC. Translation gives CASSYYLPGGPQETQYF.

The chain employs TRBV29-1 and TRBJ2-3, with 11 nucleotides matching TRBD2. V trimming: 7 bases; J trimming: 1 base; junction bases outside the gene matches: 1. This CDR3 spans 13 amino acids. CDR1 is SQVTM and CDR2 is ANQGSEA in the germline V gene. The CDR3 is CSGGLAGTDTQYF. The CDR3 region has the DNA TGCAGCGGGGGACTAGCGGGCACAGATACGCAGTATTTT.

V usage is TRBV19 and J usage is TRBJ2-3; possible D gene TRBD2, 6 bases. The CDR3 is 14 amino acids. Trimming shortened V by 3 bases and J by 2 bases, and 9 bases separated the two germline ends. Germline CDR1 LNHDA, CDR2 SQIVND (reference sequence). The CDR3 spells CASSIGGNTDTQYF. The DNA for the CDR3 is TGTGCCAGTAGTATTGGCGGGAACACAGATACGCAGTATTTT.

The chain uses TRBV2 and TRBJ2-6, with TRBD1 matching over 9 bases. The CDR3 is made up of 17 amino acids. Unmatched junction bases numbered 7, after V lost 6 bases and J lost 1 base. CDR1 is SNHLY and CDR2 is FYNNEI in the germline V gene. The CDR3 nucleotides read TGTGCCAGCAGGCCCGGGACAGGGAAGTCTGGGGCCAACGTCCTGACTTTC. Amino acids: CASRPGTGKSGANVLTF.

The CDR3, as DNA: TGTGCCAGCAGTCCGGGACAGGGTGCCGGAAACACCATATATTTT. Its translation is CASSPGQGAGNTIYF. The chain links TRBV3-1 (or the pseudogene TRBV3-2) to TRBJ1-3; 9 bases are a match to TRBD1. V lost 6 bases and J lost 4; bases outside the gene matches: 7. In germline, CDR1 is LGHDT, CDR2 YNNKEL (reference sequence). The CDR3 sequence is 15 residues long.

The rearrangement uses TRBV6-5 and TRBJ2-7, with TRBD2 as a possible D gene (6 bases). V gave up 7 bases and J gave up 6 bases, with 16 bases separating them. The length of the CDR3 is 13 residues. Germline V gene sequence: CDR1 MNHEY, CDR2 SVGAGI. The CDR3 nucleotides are TGTGCCAGCATCAACGCAGGAGGGAGCGAGCAGTACTTC. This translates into CASINAGGSEQYF.

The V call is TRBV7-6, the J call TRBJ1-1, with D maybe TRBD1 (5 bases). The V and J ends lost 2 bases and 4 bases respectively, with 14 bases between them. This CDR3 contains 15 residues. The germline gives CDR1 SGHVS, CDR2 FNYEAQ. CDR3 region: CASSLIQGVGTEAFF. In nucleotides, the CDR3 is TGTGCCAGCAGCTTAATTCAGGGTGTCGGCACTGAAGCTTTCTTT. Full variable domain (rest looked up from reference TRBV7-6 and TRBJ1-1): GAGVSQSPRYKVTKRGQDVALRCDPISGHVSLYWYRQALGQGPEFLTYFNYEAQQDKSGLPNDRFSAERPEGSISTLTIQRTEQRDSAMYRCASSLIQGVGTEAFFGQGTRLTVV.

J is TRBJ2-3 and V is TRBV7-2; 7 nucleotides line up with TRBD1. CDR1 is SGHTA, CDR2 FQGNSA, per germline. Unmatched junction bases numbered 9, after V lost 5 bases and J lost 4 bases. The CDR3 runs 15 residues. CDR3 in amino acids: CASSTMGTEADTQYF. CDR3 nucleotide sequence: TGTGCCAGCAGCACAATGGGGACAGAGGCAGATACGCAGTATTTT.

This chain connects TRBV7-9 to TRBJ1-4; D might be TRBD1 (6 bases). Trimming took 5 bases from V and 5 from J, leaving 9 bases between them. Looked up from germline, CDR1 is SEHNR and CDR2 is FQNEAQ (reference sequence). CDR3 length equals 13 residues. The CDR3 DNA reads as TGTGCCAGCAGCACAGGGTCGAATGAAAAACTGTTTTTT. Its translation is CASSTGSNEKLFF.